The 24 T cell receptor beta chains reported below all come from one sample, sequenced in a study of blood T cell repertoires in COVID-19. Profiled with immunoSEQ multiplex PCR; TCRdb holds only in-frame clones, not every one. The repertoire holds about 120,000 clones, with 82% as singletons. The sequenced sample consisted of peripheral blood. Receptors were obtained from a human donor in a cohort sampled during active COVID-19.

This chain links TRBV5-1 with TRBJ1-4; possibly TRBD1 for D (5 bases). The ends were cut back, 0 bases at V and 2 bases at J, with 8 bases in the middle. Germline V gene lookup returns CDR1 SGHRS and CDR2 YFSETQ. The CDR3 has 15 residues. This CDR3 is CASSLAPGTNEKLFF. CDR3 bases: TGCGCCAGCAGCTTGGCCCCAGGGACTAATGAAAAACTGTTTTTT.

The gene calls are TRBV5-5 and TRBJ2-2; weak D call: TRBD1 (6 bases). The V end lost 4 bases, the J end lost 4 bases, and 26 bases lay between the germline ends. CDR1 is SGHKS, CDR2 YYEKEE, per germline (reference sequence). This CDR3 is 19 amino acids long. The CDR3 nucleotides are TGTGCCAGCAGCGGGGGAGTAAGGGGAACCAGGGGTCGCACCGGGGAGCTGTTTTTT. Its translation is CASSGGVRGTRGRTGELFF. Supplemented by reference TRBV5-5 and TRBJ2-2, the full variable domain reads DAGVTQSPTHLIKTRGQQVTLRCSPISGHKSVSWYQQVLGQGPQFIFQYYEKEERGRGNFPDRFSARQFPNYSSELNVNALLLGDSALYLCASSGGVRGTRGRTGELFFGEGSRLTVL.

The gene calls are TRBV24-1 and TRBJ2-5; 11 bases fit TRBD1. The germline V gene encodes CDR1 KGHDR and CDR2 SFDVKD. The CDR3 runs to 17 residues. J gave up 2 bases and V 3 bases, and 7 bases lay outside the gene matches. In DNA form, the CDR3 reads TGTGCCACCAGTGATGCTAAAGGGACAGGGGGGCAAGAGACCCAGTACTTC. Protein: CATSDAKGTGGQETQYF.

This clone came up many times. The chain recombines TRBV7-9 with TRBJ2-7; no definite D call. The V gene lost 5 bases and the J gene lost 0 bases, with 14 bases spanning the gap. Germline CDR1 reads SEHNR; CDR2 reads FQNEAQ (reference sequence). This CDR3 is 15 amino acids long. CDR3 nucleotides: TGTGCCAGCAGCCTAGGAGTAATGAGCTCCTACGAGCAGTACTTC. Encoded protein: CASSLGVMSSYEQYF. Full variable domain (remainder filled in from reference TRBV7-9 and TRBJ2-7): DTGVSQNPRHKITKRGQNVTFRCDPISEHNRLYWYRQTLGQGPEFLTYFQNEAQLEKSRLLSDRFSAERPKGSFSTLEIQRTEQGDSAMYLCASSLGVMSSYEQYFGPGTRLTVT.

The chain has TRBV6-1 and TRBJ1-1; D unresolved. Trimming pared 6 bases from V and 1 base from J, leaving 12 bases between. The CDR3 consists of 14 residues. From germline, CDR1 is MNHNS and CDR2 SASEGT. The CDR3 is CASSFQARNTEAFF. In DNA form, the CDR3 reads TGTGCCAGCAGCTTCCAGGCCCGGAACACTGAAGCTTTCTTT.

This clone was observed once. This chain links TRBV24-1 with TRBJ1-1; TRBD1 agrees at 7 bases. CDR3 length: 13 amino acids. Germline V lookup: CDR1 KGHDR, CDR2 SFDVKD. The V and J ends lost 2 bases and 10 bases, in that order; junction bases with no gene match: 6. The CDR3 protein is CATSDSVGGVAFF. CDR3 coding DNA: TGTGCCACCAGTGATTCCGTAGGGGGCGTAGCTTTCTTT.

V and J are TRBV28 and TRBJ1-5, with TRBD1 identical over 8 bases. Germline CDR1 is MDHEN and CDR2 is SYDVKM. The CDR3 totals 15 residues. The ends lost 5 bases at V and 2 bases at J; junction bases unmatched: 5. CDR3 DNA: TGTGCCAGCAGTCTCAGGGGGCAAGGCAATCAGCCCCAGCATTTT. It translates to CASSLRGQGNQPQHF. Filled out from reference TRBV28 and TRBJ1-5, the complete variable domain reads DVKVTQSSRYLVKRTGEKVFLECVQDMDHENMFWYRQDPGLGLRLIYFSYDVKMKEKGDIPEGYSVSREKKERFSLILESASTNQTSMYLCASSLRGQGNQPQHFGDGTRLSIL.

Only one count was recorded for this clone. This sequence joins TRBV7-2 and TRBJ1-2; TRBD1 is a possible D gene (5 bases). CDR3 size: 14 residues. Germline values: CDR1 SGHTA, CDR2 FQGNSA. V lost 6 bases and J lost 5, with 16 bases in between. In DNA form, the CDR3 reads TGTGCCAGCAGTATACAGGAGGGGCCTTATGGCTACACCTTC. It encodes CASSIQEGPYGYTF.

The chain has TRBV7-8 and TRBJ2-1, with 9 bases fitting TRBD2. The CDR3 is 15 amino acids. Germline V gene lookup returns CDR1 SGHVS and CDR2 FQNEAQ. After removal of 6 bases from V and 1 base from J, the junction contained 4 bases not matched to a gene. In DNA form, the CDR3 reads TGTGCCAGCAGGGCGGGGGGGCCTTCCTACAATGAGCAGTTCTTC. Translating it yields CASRAGGPSYNEQFF.

V usage is TRBV19 and J usage is TRBJ2-5, with 8 positions matching TRBD2. Trimming at V came to 5 bases and at J to 5 bases, leaving 7 bases not matched to a gene. Per the germline V gene, CDR1 is LNHDA and CDR2 is SQIVND (reference sequence). This CDR3 is built from 14 residues. The CDR3 sequence is CASSDPGGPETQYF. CDR3 in DNA: TGTGCCAGTAGTGATCCGGGGGGGCCGGAGACCCAGTACTTC.

This clone was picked up one time. The chain links TRBV4-1 to TRBJ2-2, with D perhaps matching TRBD2 (6 bases). The germline V gene has CDR1 MGHRA and CDR2 YSYEKL. The CDR3 is 15 residues long. Trimming left V 7 bases short and J 1 base short, with 13 bases between. CDR3 nucleotides: TGCGCCAGCACCGCTTCGGGGGTGAACACCGGGGAGCTGTTTTTT. It translates to CASTASGVNTGELFF.

CDR3 sequence: CASSVGEDPKGNYGYTF. In DNA form, the CDR3 reads TGTGCCAGCAGCGTAGGGGAGGACCCCAAAGGGAACTATGGCTACACCTTC. The chain employs TRBV9 and TRBJ1-2, with D unresolved. CDR3 size: 17 residues. CDR1 SGDLS and CDR2 YYNGEE come from the germline V gene. The ends were cut back, 0 bases at V and 2 bases at J, with 17 bases in the middle.

V usage is TRBV6-5 and J usage is TRBJ1-1, with D unclear. The CDR3 is made up of 14 amino acids. The V gene's germline CDR1 is MNHEY and CDR2 SVGAGI. The V end lost 6 bases, the J end lost 7 bases, and 18 bases lay between the germline ends. The CDR3 coding sequence is TGTGCCAGCAGAGCCCGGCAGGAAAAAGGTGAAGCTTTCTTT. Protein product: CASRARQEKGEAFF.

The chain couples TRBV18 to TRBJ2-5; possibly TRBD2 for D (6 bases). The germline CDR1 and CDR2 sequences are KGHSH and LQKENI. This CDR3 is 15 amino acids long. The V end lost 0 bases, the J end lost 4 bases, and 12 bases lay between the germline ends. The CDR3 sequence: CASSPPAVGGETQYF. The CDR3 DNA is TGTGCCAGCTCACCACCGGCGGTGGGGGGAGAGACCCAGTACTTC. Full variable domain (outside the CDR3, taken from reference TRBV18 and TRBJ2-5): NAGVMQNPRHLVRRRGQEARLRCSPMKGHSHVYWYRQLPEEGLKFMVYLQKENIIDESGMPKERFSAEFPKEGPSILRIQQVVRGDSAAYFCASSPPAVGGETQYFGPGTRLLVL.

This clone was seen more than once but under ten times. The V gene is TRBV19, the J gene TRBJ1-2, with D possibly being TRBD1 (6 bases). The CDR3 is 14 amino acids. The V gene's germline CDR1 is LNHDA and CDR2 SQIVND (reference sequence). V was trimmed by 4 bases and J by 6 bases, leaving 15 bases between them. Here the CDR3 DNA reads TGTGCCAGTAGTACACGGGACAACAGCAATGGCTACACCTTC. Translated: CASSTRDNSNGYTF. Full variable domain (missing parts from reference TRBV19 and TRBJ1-2): DGGITQSPKYLFRKEGQNVTLSCEQNLNHDAMYWYRQDPGQGLRLIYYSQIVNDFQKGDIAEGYSVSREKKESFPLTVTSAQKNPTAFYLCASSTRDNSNGYTFGSGTRLTVV.

The gene calls are TRBV12-3 or TRBV12-4 and TRBJ2-2, with D possibly being TRBD2 (6 bases). V lost 7 bases, J lost 7 bases, and 13 bases lay in between. The CDR3 spans 13 residues. The CDR3 DNA reads as TGTGCCAGCACCTCTAGGCGGGGCGGGGAGCTGTTTTTT. It is translated as CASTSRRGGELFF.

As to this clone: The same CDR3 can be traced to other DNA sequences in this sample. The genes are TRBV13 and TRBJ2-6; TRBD2 matches 12 bases. J gave up 2 bases and V 6 bases, and 5 bases lay outside the gene matches. Germline values: CDR1 PRHDT, CDR2 FYEKMQ (reference sequence). The CDR3 spans 17 residues. CDR3 sequence: CASSVPSGGAGANVLTF. In DNA form, the CDR3 reads TGTGCCAGCAGTGTTCCTAGCGGGGGGGCTGGGGCCAACGTCCTGACTTTC.

The chain recombines TRBV3-1 (or the pseudogene TRBV3-2) with TRBJ2-7; D is possibly TRBD1 (6 bases). This CDR3 has 14 amino acids. Germline V gene sequence: CDR1 LGHDT, CDR2 YNNKEL (reference sequence). Trimming took 6 bases from V and 5 from J, leaving 17 bases between them. DNA for the CDR3: TGTGCCAGCAGACAGGGAGAAAGGGGCCACGAGCAGTACTTC. It is translated as CASRQGERGHEQYF.

The chain joins TRBV19 to TRBJ1-2; 9 bases map to TRBD1. The CDR3 sequence is 15 residues long. Germline V lookup: CDR1 LNHDA, CDR2 SQIVND (reference sequence). Trimming cost V 6 bases and J 3 bases; bases outside gene matches: 8. Here the CDR3 reads CASRVTGGADYGYTF. The CDR3 coding sequence is TGTGCCAGTAGGGTCACAGGGGGCGCGGACTATGGCTACACCTTC.

This chain joins TRBV27 and TRBJ2-3; 7 nucleotides match TRBD1. The CDR3 contains 16 residues. Germline V gene data show CDR1 as MNHEY and CDR2 as SMNVEV (reference sequence). J gave up 4 bases and V 6 bases, and 13 bases lay outside the gene matches. In DNA form, the CDR3 reads TGTGCCAGCAGCCCCGACAGGGTGGCGCGTCCAGATACGCAGTATTTT. This translates into CASSPDRVARPDTQYF.

The V call is TRBV23-1, the J call TRBJ2-7; TRBD2 agrees at 7 bases. TRBV23-1 is an ORF, with its function uncertain. V dropped 0 bases and J dropped 5; count of bases not matched to a gene: 19. The CDR3 totals 19 residues. CDR3 in amino acids: CASSQSKLERGPKKNEQYF. The CDR3 DNA follows: TGCGCCAGCAGTCAATCGAAACTAGAGCGGGGCCCCAAGAAGAACGAGCAGTACTTC.

The chain has TRBV12-3 or TRBV12-4 and TRBJ1-2; perhaps TRBD1 as D (6 bases). The length of the CDR3 is 13 residues. V dropped 2 bases and J dropped 8 bases, with 12 bases sitting between them. CDR3 loop: CASSLSGAEGYTF. The CDR3 DNA is TGTGCCAGCAGTTTATCAGGGGCAGAGGGCTACACCTTC.

The genes are TRBV3-1 (or the pseudogene TRBV3-2) and TRBJ2-2; D might be TRBD2 (5 bases). V was shortened by 4 bases and J by 4 bases, with 7 bases between the two germline ends. The CDR3 has 13 residues. CDR1 and CDR2 (germline): LGHDT, YNNKEL (reference sequence). The chain's CDR3 is CASSPGSTGELFF. The CDR3 bases are TGTGCCAGCAGCCCGGGGAGCACCGGGGAGCTGTTTTTT.

The V and J genes are TRBV5-5 and TRBJ1-6; 8 nucleotides match TRBD1. This CDR3 has 18 residues. Trimming cost V 6 bases and J 5 bases; bases outside gene matches: 16. The V gene's germline CDR1 is SGHKS and CDR2 YYEKEE (reference sequence). CDR3 amino acids: CASNSPRTGFFDNSPLHF. CDR3 DNA sequence: TGTGCCAGCAACTCGCCGAGGACAGGGTTCTTCGATAATTCACCCCTCCACTTT.